This T cell receptor beta chain was found in a study of vaccination effects on CD4 cells after COVID-19. Produced via immunoSEQ multiplex PCR; TCRdb's table is partial and in-frame only. The sample shows some 30,000 clones, around 74% of them seen only once. The authors isolated CD4+ T cells after 10 days of culture. Subjects were given two BNT162b2 or mRNA-1273 vaccine doses. The CDR3 consists of 17 residues. V lost 3 bases, J lost 4 bases, and 14 bases stayed unmatched. The germline V gene has CDR1 MDHEN and CDR2 SYDVKM. Concerning this clone itself: Its antigen is not identified.

The V gene is TRBV28, the J gene TRBJ1-2; 7 nucleotides agree with TRBD1. This TCR was sampled from a human donor who received a COVID-19 vaccine. Sequenced material: CD4+ T cells from PBMCs cultured without peptide, taken after COVID-19 vaccination. Here the CDR3 DNA reads TGTGCCAGCAGTTTTTATGGAAAGACAGGGAAGGTCTATGGCTACACCTTC. Translation gives CASSFYGKTGKVYGYTF.